Below, 7 T cell receptor beta chains from the same sample are listed, as sequenced in a study of cytomegalovirus exposure and HLA in healthy donors (TCRdb year 2017). Receptor amplification or capture employed the immunoSEQ multiplex PCR assay. For the multiplex PCR, a mixture combining 60 forward primers for TCR Vbeta segments and 13 reverse primers for TCR Jbeta segments was used. Sourced from immuneACCESS, this table was stored by TCRdb with only in-frame sequences that have V and J called. A share of the clones is absent; for the studies checked, an unresolved V gene accounts for under half, and the remainder has no known explanation. Within this sample are 150,000 to 200,000 clones, with 70% to 90% of them counted one time only. The ten largest clones represent under 2% of the sample. Sequenced material: PBMCs. The receptors derive from a young woman in good health and CMV-seronegative.

This clone was detected only a few times. V gene TRBV2 combines with J gene TRBJ2-7; D remains unclear. This CDR3 contains 12 residues. CDR1 SNHLY and CDR2 FYNNEI come from the germline V gene. Trimming removed 6 bases at V and 0 bases at J, with 6 bases between. CDR3 coding DNA: TGTGCCAGCAGGCCCGGCTCCTACGAGCAGTACTTC. Translated, it gives CASRPGSYEQYF. Full variable domain (remainder filled in from reference TRBV2 and TRBJ2-7): EPEVTQTPSHQVTQMGQEVILRCVPISNHLYFYWYRQILGQKVEFLVSFYNNEISEKSEIFDDQFSVERPDGSNFTLKIRSTKLEDSAMYFCASRPGSYEQYFGPGTRLTVT.

The chain is built from TRBV19 and TRBJ1-2; 7 bases map to TRBD1. The CDR3 covers 14 residues. Germline values: CDR1 LNHDA, CDR2 SQIVND (reference sequence). J lost 4 bases, V lost 5 bases, and 7 bases had no gene match. The CDR3 DNA follows: TGTGCCAGTAGTGCATCCGGGACAGTCTATGGCTACACCTTC. Translation gives CASSASGTVYGYTF.

The chain is built from TRBV28 and TRBJ1-2; 8 bases agree with TRBD1. The germline V gene has CDR1 MDHEN and CDR2 SYDVKM. The ends lost 4 bases at V and 3 bases at J; junction bases unmatched: 4. This CDR3 is 14 amino acids long. The CDR3 spells CASSWTGIDYGYTF. DNA of the CDR3: TGTGCCAGCAGTTGGACAGGGATCGACTATGGCTACACCTTC.

The chain combines TRBV9 with TRBJ1-3; tentatively, D is TRBD1 (5 bases). Trimming removed 0 bases from V and 0 bases from J, with 10 bases in between. The CDR3 runs 16 residues. CDR1 SGDLS and CDR2 YYNGEE come from the germline V gene. The CDR3 coding sequence is TGTGCCAGCAGCGTAGGGTCAGGGTTCTCTGGAAACACCATATATTTT. The encoded protein is CASSVGSGFSGNTIYF.

The chain links TRBV5-1 to TRBJ2-7, with 13 bases aligning to TRBD2. Germline V CDR1 and CDR2: SGHRS, YFSETQ. With V trimmed by 4 bases and J by 7 bases, 11 bases remained unmatched. The CDR3 is made up of 16 amino acids. CDR3 amino acids: CASSPTLAGGLFEQYF. CDR3 DNA sequence: TGCGCCAGCAGCCCAACACTAGCGGGAGGGCTGTTTGAGCAGTACTTC.

The J gene is TRBJ1-2, the V gene TRBV6-6, with D hard to call. The ends were cut back, 3 bases at V and 3 bases at J, with 11 bases in the middle. CDR1 is MNHNY, CDR2 SVGAGI, per germline (reference sequence). This CDR3 has 14 amino acids. This CDR3 is CASSYQQSHYGYTF. The DNA of the CDR3 is TGTGCCAGCAGTTATCAACAGAGCCACTATGGCTACACCTTC.

The rearrangement joins TRBV7-2 to TRBJ1-2; TRBD1 aligns across 7 bases. Trimming took 4 bases from V and 7 from J; bases not matched to a gene: 3. This CDR3 is 12 amino acids long. The germline CDR1 and CDR2 sequences are SGHTA and FQGNSA. The CDR3 nucleotides read TGTGCCAGCAGCTCGACAGGGAGTGGCTACACCTTC. Translating it yields CASSSTGSGYTF.